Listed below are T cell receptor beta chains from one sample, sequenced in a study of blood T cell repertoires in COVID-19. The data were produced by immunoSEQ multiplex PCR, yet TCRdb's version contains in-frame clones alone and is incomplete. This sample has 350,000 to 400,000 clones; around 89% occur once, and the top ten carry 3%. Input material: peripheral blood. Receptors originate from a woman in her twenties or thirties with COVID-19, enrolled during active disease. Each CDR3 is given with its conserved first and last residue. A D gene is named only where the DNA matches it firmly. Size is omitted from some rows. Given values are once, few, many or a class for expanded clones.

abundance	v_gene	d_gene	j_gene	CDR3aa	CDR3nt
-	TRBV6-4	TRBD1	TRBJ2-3	CASSKGQGRLDTQYF	TGTGCCAGCAGCAAGGGACAGGGGAGGTTGGATACGCAGTATTTT
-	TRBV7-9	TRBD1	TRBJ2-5	CASSTGGETQYF	TGTGCCAGCAGCACAGGGGGAGAGACCCAGTACTTC
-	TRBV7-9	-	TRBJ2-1	CASSPSTDHSYNEQFF	TGTGCCAGCAGCCCTTCGACAGATCACTCCTACAATGAGCAGTTCTTC
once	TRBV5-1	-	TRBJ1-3	CASSLGDSGNTIYF	TGCGCCAGCAGCTTAGGAGACTCTGGAAACACCATATATTTT
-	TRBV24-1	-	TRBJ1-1	CATSDGWTEAFF	TGTGCCACCAGTGACGGGTGGACTGAAGCTTTCTTT
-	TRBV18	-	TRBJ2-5	CASSPNPRGSGSQETQYF	TGTGCCAGCTCACCAAACCCCCGAGGTAGCGGTTCCCAAGAGACCCAGTACTTC
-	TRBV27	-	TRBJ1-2	CASTRGPGYGYTF	TGTGCCAGTACCCGAGGCCCAGGGTATGGCTACACCTTC
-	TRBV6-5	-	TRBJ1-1	CASSYSSGGRLAFF	TGTGCCAGCAGTTACTCCTCCGGGGGGCGCTTAGCTTTCTTT
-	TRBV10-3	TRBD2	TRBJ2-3	CAIRGLAGGDTQYF	TGTGCCATCAGGGGACTAGCGGGAGGGGATACGCAGTATTTT
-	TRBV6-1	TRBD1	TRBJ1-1	CASSDPLQGADTEAFF	TGTGCCAGCAGTGACCCGCTCCAGGGGGCGGACACTGAAGCTTTCTTT
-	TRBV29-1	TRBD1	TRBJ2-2	CSAIQGAVDTGELFF	TGCAGCGCCATACAGGGGGCTGTTGACACCGGGGAGCTGTTTTTT
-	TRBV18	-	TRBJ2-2	CASSPPALSGELFF	TGTGCCAGCTCACCACCGGCCTTGTCCGGGGAGCTGTTTTTT
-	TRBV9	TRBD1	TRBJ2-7	CASSPRQGVGYEQYF	TGTGCCAGCAGCCCCCGACAGGGAGTGGGTTATGAGCAGTACTTC
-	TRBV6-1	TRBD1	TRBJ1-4	CASSEGQGGEKLFF	TGTGCCAGCAGTGAAGGACAGGGAGGTGAAAAACTGTTTTTT